Listed below are T cell receptor beta chains from one sample, sequenced in a study of molecular identifiers for immune sequencing clone quantification. TCRdb ran MiXCR on the PCR reads and lists one entry per CDR3 protein. The sample contains about half a million distinct CDR3 sequences, around 25% of which appear only once. Sequenced material: naive CD8+ T cells from blood, with Jurkat cell RNA spiked in. These receptors all come from a human donor in good health. Some libraries in this study had Jurkat cell RNA spiked in. CDR3s include the opening cysteine and the closing phenylalanine or tryptophan. A D gene is named only where the DNA matches it firmly. Clone size is not always given. Where it is, it says once, few, many or a class for expanded clones.

j_call clone_size d_call v_call cdr3_aa cdr3_nt
TRBJ2-7 few - TRBV6-2/TRBV6-3 CASSFATTTSYEQYF TGTGCCAGCAGTTTCGCGACAACCACCTCCTACGAGCAGTACTTC
TRBJ2-3 - - TRBV4-3 CASSQGTEVRSSIDTQYF TGCGCCAGCAGCCAGGGGACCGAGGTTCGGTCCAGCATAGATACGCAGTATTTT
TRBJ2-3 - - TRBV13 CASSSDSSTDTKYF TGTGCCAGCAGCTCGGACAGTAGCACAGATACGAAGTATTTT
TRBJ2-1 - TRBD2 TRBV9 CASCVGSSGGFSEQFF TGTGCCAGCTGCGTAGGGTCGAGCGGGGGGTTCAGTGAGCAGTTCTTC
TRBJ1-1 - - TRBV28 CASSLGYMNTEAFF TGTGCCAGCAGCCTGGGGTACATGAACACTGAAGCTTTCTTT
TRBJ2-3 - - TRBV19 CASSILAKTTDTQYF TGTGCCAGTAGTATCCTAGCAAAGACCACAGATACGCAGTATTTT
TRBJ2-3 many - TRBV9 CASSATGTDTQYF TGTGCCAGCAGCGCGACAGGCACAGATACGCAGTATTTT
TRBJ2-3 - - TRBV18 CASSPGSVTGGSDTQYF TGTGCCAGCTCACCAGGGTCGGTGACAGGTGGGTCTGATACGCAGTATTTT
TRBJ2-1 few TRBD2 TRBV4-1 CASSQGPSGNNEQFF TGCGCCAGCAGCCAAGGCCCTAGCGGGAACAATGAGCAGTTCTTC
TRBJ2-7 many - TRBV4-3 CASSQGTYYEQYF TGCGCCAGCAGCCAAGGGACTTACTACGAGCAGTACTTC
TRBJ2-2 few - TRBV29-1 CSVARGSLTTGTGDLFF TGCAGCGTTGCCCGCGGGTCCCTCACAACGGGGACCGGGGATCTGTTTTTT
TRBJ2-7 few - TRBV25-1 CASSETGPRGEYF TGTGCCAGCAGTGAGACAGGCCCAAGGGGGGAGTACTTC
TRBJ2-7 few TRBD2 TRBV3-1 CASSPLAGAGSYEQYF TGTGCCAGCAGCCCCTTAGCGGGAGCAGGATCCTACGAGCAGTACTTC
TRBJ1-1 many - TRBV4-1 CASSRMPPTAMNTEAFF TGCGCCAGCAGCCGAATGCCCCCCACAGCTATGAACACTGAAGCTTTCTTT
TRBJ2-3 few TRBD2 TRBV5-1 CASSFKLAGVPDTQYF TGCGCCAGCAGCTTTAAATTAGCGGGAGTCCCAGATACGCAGTATTTT
TRBJ1-1 many - TRBV13 CASSPDGQRGTEAFF TGTGCCAGCAGCCCGGACGGACAGCGGGGCACTGAAGCTTTCTTT
TRBJ2-7 - TRBD1 TRBV29-1 CSVRFWDSAYEQYF TGCAGCGTTCGTTTTTGGGACAGTGCCTACGAGCAGTACTTC
TRBJ2-3 many TRBD2 TRBV20-1 CSASTPAGVAADTQYF TGCAGTGCTTCGACCCCAGCGGGAGTGGCTGCAGATACGCAGTATTTT
TRBJ1-2 few TRBD1 TRBV12-3/TRBV12-4 CASSLGTGANYGYTF TGTGCCAGCAGTTTGGGCACAGGGGCTAACTATGGCTACACCTTC
TRBJ1-3 - - TRBV7-9 CASSALSYTIYF TGTGCCAGCAGCGCCCTTAGCTACACCATATATTTT
TRBJ1-6 - - TRBV4-3 CASSQDRRTADESPLHF TGCGCCAGCAGCCAAGATCGTCGGACAGCGGATGAGTCACCCCTCCACTTT
TRBJ1-1 many TRBD1 TRBV9 CASSADSTGFTEAFF TGTGCCAGCAGCGCGGACTCGACAGGGTTCACTGAAGCTTTCTTT
TRBJ2-3 few - TRBV20-1 CSAPRQERFDTQYF TGCAGTGCCCCCCGGCAGGAGCGGTTCGATACGCAGTATTTT
TRBJ2-3 many TRBD2 TRBV5-1 CASGLAAKRSRRKAGQYF TGCGCCAGCGGACTAGCGGCCAAACGGTCTCGGCGAAAAGCGGGGCAGTATTTT
TRBJ1-1 few - TRBV28 CASTQDEAGSWAEAFF TGTGCCAGCACTCAAGATGAGGCAGGGTCTTGGGCTGAAGCTTTCTTT
TRBJ2-3 many - TRBV29-1 CSALAAASTDTQYF TGCAGCGCCCTCGCCGCCGCAAGCACAGATACGCAGTATTTT
TRBJ2-2 few - TRBV5-1 CASSLGAGSPELFF TGCGCCAGCAGCTTGGGAGCGGGCTCCCCGGAGCTGTTTTTT
TRBJ2-7 few TRBD2 TRBV6-2/TRBV6-3 CASSAPTAGGPHEQYF TGTGCCAGCAGTGCCCCAACAGCGGGAGGGCCGCACGAGCAGTACTTC
TRBJ2-5 many - TRBV7-9 CASSLTTVGGAQYF TGTGCCAGCAGCTTGACGACGGTTGGAGGTGCCCAGTACTTC
TRBJ2-2 - - TRBV4-3 CASSQEGSRSGPGELFF TGCGCCAGCAGCCAAGAAGGGTCCCGGTCGGGGCCCGGGGAGCTGTTTTTT
TRBJ2-2 - - TRBV4-3 CASSQFLANTGELFF TGCGCCAGCAGCCAATTTCTGGCGAACACCGGGGAGCTGTTTTTT
TRBJ2-4 few TRBD2 TRBV6-8 CASSRGRGGLNKNIQYF TGTGCCAGCTCGAGAGGGCGGGGGGGCCTAAACAAAAACATTCAGTACTTC
TRBJ2-7 - TRBD1 TRBV7-6 CASGPRGTYEQYF TGTGCCAGCGGCCCCAGGGGGACCTACGAGCAGTACTTC
TRBJ2-7 few TRBD2 TRBV6-6 CASSPPGLAASYEQYF TGTGCCAGCAGTCCGCCCGGACTAGCGGCGAGCTACGAGCAGTACTTC
TRBJ1-2 few - TRBV30 CAWNTAYGYTF TGTGCCTGGAACACAGCCTATGGCTACACCTTC
TRBJ2-5 many - TRBV28 CASSLYRTHLETQYF TGTGCCAGCAGTTTATACCGGACGCACCTGGAGACCCAGTACTTC
TRBJ2-1 few - TRBV20-1 CSARDLSGAENEQFF TGCAGTGCTAGAGATTTGTCAGGGGCTGAGAATGAGCAGTTCTTC
TRBJ2-3 - - TRBV5-1 CASSLYGHTDTQYF TGCGCCAGCAGCTTGTATGGTCACACAGATACGCAGTATTTT
TRBJ2-3 few - TRBV9 CASSDRDSSTDTQYF TGTGCCAGCAGCGACCGGGACTCAAGCACAGATACGCAGTATTTT
TRBJ2-3 - TRBD2 TRBV19 CASMTSAWSTDTQYF TGTGCCAGTATGACTAGCGCCTGGAGCACAGATACGCAGTATTTT